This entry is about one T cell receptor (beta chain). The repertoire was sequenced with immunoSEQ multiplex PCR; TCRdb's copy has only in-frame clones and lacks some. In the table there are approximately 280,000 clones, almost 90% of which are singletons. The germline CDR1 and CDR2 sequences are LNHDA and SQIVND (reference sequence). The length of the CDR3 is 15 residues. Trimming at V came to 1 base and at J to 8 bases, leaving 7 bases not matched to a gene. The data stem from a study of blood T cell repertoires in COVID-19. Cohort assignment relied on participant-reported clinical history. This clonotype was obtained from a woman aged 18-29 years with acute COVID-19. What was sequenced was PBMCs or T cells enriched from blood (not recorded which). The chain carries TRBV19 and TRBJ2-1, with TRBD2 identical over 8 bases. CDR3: CASSIAAGVRYEQFF. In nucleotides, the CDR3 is TGTGCCAGTAGTATAGCAGCGGGAGTAAGGTATGAGCAGTTCTTC.